A selection of T cell receptor beta chains follows, all from one sample in a study of blood T cells in healthy people across ages. TCRdb independently ran MiXCR on the 5' RACE reads; one entry per CDR3 protein. The sample has about 1.4 million distinct CDR3 sequences, around 55% seen once. Sequenced sample: blood. These receptors originate from a man in his late teens or twenties in good health. CDR3s leave out the opening cysteine and the closing phenylalanine or tryptophan. The order of the fields is V gene, CDR3 protein.

>TRBV11-2
ASRDDRDGKLF
>TRBV6-2/TRBV6-3
ASSGRDRRHANYGYT
>TRBV29-1
SVVQNEQF
>TRBV10-3
AISESAVGTPTDTQY
>TRBV6-5
ASSTQSVVRTDTQY
>TRBV4-1
ASSQDARGPGTGELF
>TRBV7-9
AADGENIQY
>TRBV4-1
ASSQSGQGFQETQY
>TRBV6-1
ASRETGETYGYT
>TRBV29-1
SVVTGGSYEQY
>TRBV5-5
ASSLGVTSYNEQF
>TRBV4-2
ASSQDATSGTTDTQY
>TRBV4-3
ASSEIGGYTNYGYT
>TRBV27
ASSQTGGQETQY
>TRBV14
ASTPAGGPFEQY
>TRBV4-1
ASSQITLAGGSYEQY
>TRBV11-2
ASSLDIWSHEQY
>TRBV29-1
SAGGNEQF
>TRBV4-3
ASSQDLQELQF
>TRBV28
ASSLRQGDQPQH
>TRBV6-2/TRBV6-3
ASSRERDEETQY
>TRBV4-3
ASSQEWGAGANVLT